This T cell receptor beta chain was recorded in a study of CD8+CD57+ T cells in acquired aplastic anemia (dated by TCRdb to 2017 to 2018). Context from the whole study: On average, sorted CD4+ and CD8+ cells yielded around 3.4 ug of extracted DNA, with a range of about 0.17 to 27.4 ug.

Comment on this clonotype: Its recognized antigen is unknown. The input lacks base qualities; no much larger clone sits a single base away.

The CDR3 runs 15 residues from the cysteine to the phenylalanine. The CDR3 DNA has 45 bases and is translated from base 1. The germline V gene encodes CDR1 SGHRS and CDR2 YFSETQ. Trimming takes 4 bases from V and 0 bases from J, and the germline ends sit 14 bases apart. TCR beta VDJ combination and CDR3 sequence profiling used genomic DNA as the template. An Illumina HiSeq 2000 was the platform used for TCR repertoire sequencing. Per the original workflow: TRBV/TRBJ rearrangement plots, CDR3 size and DJ length profiles, and Simpson's diversity index were used to evaluate the repertoires. The immunodominant clone was defined as the most abundant DNA sequence in deep sequencing data. CDR3 amino acid sequences were checked for sharing between subjects and were compared against published repertoires and the VDJdb database. Clones were called with MiXCR by TCRdb after fastp trimmed the public reads at Q25, and only in-frame beta chains were retained. CDR3 protein duplicates are merged, each entry listing the most common genes and DNA. TCRdb, rather than the study authors, made the V and J calls. Recorded for this sample are 150,000 to 200,000 distinct CDR3 sequences; 64% of them occurred a single time. Of the sample, under 60% falls within the top ten clones.

In the study, sorted CD4+ and CD8+ blood T cells from patients with severe aplastic anemia and from healthy subjects underwent deep sequencing of TCR repertoires. Ficoll-Paque density gradient centrifugation was used to isolate peripheral blood mononuclear cells. CD4+ and CD8+ T cells were sorted by FACS or magnetic beads before DNA extraction. Results the study describes overall, beyond this receptor: Patients and healthy controls showed no significant difference in CD8+ Simpson's diversity (P=0.060). Some 30 CD8+ CDR3 sequences were shared between patients and controls but appeared highly expressed in patients and within their immunodominant clones.

Source material: sorted CD4+, CD8+, or CD8+CD57+ T cells (not recorded which) from PBMCs. The receptor's source is a human donor with severe aplastic anemia or a healthy control (not recorded which). The chain is assembled from TRBV5-1 and TRBJ2-7; TRBD1 might be the D gene, on 5 matching bases. The sequence in DNA is TGCGCCAGCAGCATGAATAGGGGAAGCTCCTACGAGCAGTACTTC. Its coded protein is CASSMNRGSSYEQYF.